Listed below are T cell receptor beta chains from one sample, sequenced in a study of CD8+CD57+ T cells in acquired aplastic anemia. TCRdb itself ran the reads through MiXCR, one entry per CDR3 protein. The profile shows about 210,000 distinct CDR3 sequences, around 60% of them singletons. The sample consisted of sorted CD4+, CD8+, or CD8+CD57+ T cells (not recorded which) from PBMCs. The receptors derive from a human donor in good health. Each CDR3 is given with its conserved first and last residue. A D gene is named only where the DNA matches it firmly. Size is stated for part of the rows, as once, few or many counts, or as a class when the clone is expanded.

abundance: many; v_gene: TRBV5-1; j_gene: TRBJ1-1; d_gene: NA; CDR3aa: CASSHHMGGADEFSVAFF; CDR3nt: TGCGCCAGCAGCCATCATATGGGGGGTGCTGACGAATTCAGCGTGGCTTTCTTT
abundance: NA; v_gene: TRBV2; j_gene: TRBJ2-7; d_gene: TRBD1; CDR3aa: CASTSGTGRSYEQYF; CDR3nt: TGTGCCAGCACCTCCGGGACAGGGAGATCCTACGAGCAGTACTTC
abundance: NA; v_gene: TRBV24-1; j_gene: TRBJ2-1; d_gene: NA; CDR3aa: CATSDFPGNNEQFF; CDR3nt: TGTGCCACCAGTGATTTCCCAGGGAACAATGAGCAGTTCTTC
abundance: NA; v_gene: TRBV20-1; j_gene: TRBJ2-1; d_gene: TRBD1; CDR3aa: CSARDSGLGTGPYNEQFF; CDR3nt: TGCAGTGCTAGAGATAGTGGATTGGGGACAGGGCCCTACAATGAGCAGTTCTTC
abundance: NA; v_gene: TRBV12-3/TRBV12-4; j_gene: TRBJ2-3; d_gene: TRBD2; CDR3aa: CASSLGAGGSDTQYF; CDR3nt: TGTGCCAGCAGTTTGGGGGCGGGAGGATCAGATACGCAGTATTTT
abundance: NA; v_gene: TRBV15; j_gene: TRBJ2-3; d_gene: TRBD1; CDR3aa: CATSRDGQGRDTQYF; CDR3nt: TGTGCCACCAGCAGAGACGGACAGGGGAGAGATACGCAGTATTTT
abundance: NA; v_gene: TRBV7-8; j_gene: TRBJ1-4; d_gene: TRBD1; CDR3aa: CALGQGSSNEKLFF; CDR3nt: TGTGCCCTCGGACAGGGATCCTCAAATGAAAAACTGTTTTTT
abundance: few; v_gene: TRBV10-3; j_gene: TRBJ2-7; d_gene: NA; CDR3aa: CAISGVEDDPYEQYF; CDR3nt: TGTGCCATCAGTGGAGTGGAGGACGATCCCTACGAGCAGTACTTC
abundance: NA; v_gene: TRBV29-1; j_gene: TRBJ1-3; d_gene: NA; CDR3aa: CSVERDGNTIYF; CDR3nt: TGCAGCGTTGAGAGGGACGGAAACACCATATATTTT
abundance: NA; v_gene: TRBV19; j_gene: TRBJ1-1; d_gene: NA; CDR3aa: CATKEVGELNTEAFF; CDR3nt: TGTGCCACCAAGGAGGTTGGGGAACTGAACACTGAAGCTTTCTTT
abundance: few; v_gene: TRBV7-9; j_gene: TRBJ2-5; d_gene: NA; CDR3aa: CASSLGDQETQYF; CDR3nt: TGTGCCAGCAGCTTGGGTGACCAAGAGACCCAGTACTTC
abundance: few; v_gene: TRBV7-9; j_gene: TRBJ1-5; d_gene: NA; CDR3aa: CASSLVGQDQPQHF; CDR3nt: TGTGCCAGCAGCTTAGTAGGGCAGGATCAGCCCCAGCATTTT
abundance: once; v_gene: TRBV24-1; j_gene: TRBJ2-3; d_gene: NA; CDR3aa: CATSGASTDTQYF; CDR3nt: TGTGCCACCAGTGGAGCTAGCACAGATACGCAGTATTTT
abundance: NA; v_gene: TRBV7-4; j_gene: TRBJ1-2; d_gene: NA; CDR3aa: CASSLGGTLYGYTF; CDR3nt: TGTGCCAGCAGCTTAGGCGGGACGCTCTATGGCTACACCTTC
abundance: NA; v_gene: TRBV7-7; j_gene: TRBJ2-5; d_gene: NA; CDR3aa: CASSLGVARKGLETQYF; CDR3nt: TGTGCTAGCAGCTTAGGAGTGGCAAGGAAGGGGTTAGAGACCCAGTACTTC
abundance: NA; v_gene: TRBV5-5; j_gene: TRBJ2-7; d_gene: NA; CDR3aa: CASSLAGRPYEQYF; CDR3nt: TGTGCCAGCAGCTTGGCAGGGCGTCCCTACGAGCAGTACTTC
abundance: NA; v_gene: TRBV2; j_gene: TRBJ2-7; d_gene: TRBD1; CDR3aa: CARGRGQLYEQYF; CDR3nt: TGTGCCAGAGGACGGGGACAGCTCTACGAGCAGTACTTC
abundance: few; v_gene: TRBV15; j_gene: TRBJ2-5; d_gene: NA; CDR3aa: CATSSLGGQHQETQYF; CDR3nt: TGTGCCACCAGCAGCTTGGGCGGGCAGCACCAAGAGACCCAGTACTTC
abundance: NA; v_gene: TRBV20-1; j_gene: TRBJ1-5; d_gene: TRBD1; CDR3aa: CSAGGQPNQPQHF; CDR3nt: TGCAGTGCGGGGGGACAGCCAAATCAGCCCCAGCATTTT
abundance: NA; v_gene: TRBV9; j_gene: TRBJ2-7; d_gene: NA; CDR3aa: CASSVGQDPFYEQYF; CDR3nt: TGTGCCAGCAGCGTAGGACAGGATCCGTTCTACGAGCAGTACTTC
abundance: NA; v_gene: TRBV5-1; j_gene: TRBJ2-2; d_gene: TRBD2; CDR3aa: CASSSAGLAGSFTGELFF; CDR3nt: TGCGCCAGCAGCTCCGCGGGACTAGCGGGATCGTTCACCGGGGAGCTGTTTTTT
abundance: NA; v_gene: TRBV24-1; j_gene: TRBJ2-2; d_gene: NA; CDR3aa: CATSDLGARDTGELFF; CDR3nt: TGTGCCACCAGTGATTTGGGGGCGCGGGACACCGGGGAGCTGTTTTTT
abundance: NA; v_gene: TRBV10-2; j_gene: TRBJ1-1; d_gene: NA; CDR3aa: CASSGATEAFF; CDR3nt: TGCGCCAGCAGTGGTGCCACTGAAGCTTTCTTT